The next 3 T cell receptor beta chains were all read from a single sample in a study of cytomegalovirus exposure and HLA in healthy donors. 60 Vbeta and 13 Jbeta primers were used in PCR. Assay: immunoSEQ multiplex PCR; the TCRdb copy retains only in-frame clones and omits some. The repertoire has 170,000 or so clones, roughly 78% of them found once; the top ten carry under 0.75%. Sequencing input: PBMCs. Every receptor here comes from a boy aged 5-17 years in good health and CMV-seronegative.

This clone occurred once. The CDR3 nucleotides are TGCGCCAGCAGCCCCGGGACAGGGCACCAAGAGACCCAGTACTTC. As protein: CASSPGTGHQETQYF. The chain carries TRBV5-1 and TRBJ2-5; 9 bases are a match to TRBD1. The V gene end was trimmed by 4 bases and the J gene end by 0 bases; junction bases not matched to a gene: 4. The CDR3 spans 15 residues. Germline CDR1 SGHRS, CDR2 YFSETQ.

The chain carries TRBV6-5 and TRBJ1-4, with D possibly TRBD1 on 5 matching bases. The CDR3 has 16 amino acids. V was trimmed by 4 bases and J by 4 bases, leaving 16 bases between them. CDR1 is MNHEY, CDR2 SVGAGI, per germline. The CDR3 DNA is TGTGCCAGCAGTTTCCCTCGGGGGGGAGGTAATGAAAAACTGTTTTTT. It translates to CASSFPRGGGNEKLFF.

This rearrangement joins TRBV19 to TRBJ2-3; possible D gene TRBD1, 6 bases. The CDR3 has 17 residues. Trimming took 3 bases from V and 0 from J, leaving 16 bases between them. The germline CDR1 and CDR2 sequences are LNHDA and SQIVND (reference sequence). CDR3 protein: CASSIGRGKTSTDTQYF. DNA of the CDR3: TGTGCCAGTAGTATCGGAAGGGGGAAAACTAGCACAGATACGCAGTATTTT.